This T cell receptor beta chain was recorded in a study of CD8 T cells in ankylosing spondylitis. This clonotype was recorded at least ten times. Its antigen is as yet unknown. General study results and limits: Peripheral blood held disease-linked clones only at relatively low frequency, and these were CD8+. For ankylosing spondylitis blood, a TCR beta motif of fewer than 10 highly homologous variants appeared characteristic.

Trimming shortened V by 3 bases and J by 3 bases, and 9 bases separated the two germline ends. In germline, CDR1 is DFQATT, CDR2 SNEGSKA (reference sequence). This CDR3 has 12 residues. One entry per CDR3 protein results from TCRdb running MiXCR on the 5' RACE reads. The table records about 800,000 distinct CDR3 sequences, about an eighth of them present only once. The source of this sequence is a male donor with ankylosing spondylitis. V usage is TRBV20-1 and J usage is TRBJ2-7; D gene ambiguous. The sequenced sample consisted of blood, either unsorted or a sorted T cell fraction (not recorded which). Here the CDR3 DNA reads TGCAGTGCTAGCGACATGATCTACGAGCAGTACTTC. It is translated as CSASDMIYEQYF.